The rows below give T cell receptor beta chains drawn from one sample of a study of blood T cell repertoires in COVID-19. TCRdb's copy holds only in-frame clones and misses some; the assay was immunoSEQ multiplex PCR. The data hold roughly 190,000 clones, with 82% observed a single time. The sequenced material came from PBMCs or T cells enriched from blood (not recorded which). Source of these receptors: a man aged 35 to 55 who had recovered from COVID-19. Both conserved end residues are part of each CDR3. The D gene is left open where the match is weak.

>TRBV6-5|TRBJ2-7|TRBD2
CASSGLAGGSEQYF
>TRBV27|TRBJ1-2|TRBD1
CASKGQGTYGYTF
>TRBV12-5|TRBJ2-3|TRBD2
CASGLVLAGGADTQYF
>TRBV2|TRBJ2-2|.
CASSLARAGELFF
>TRBV2|TRBJ1-5|.
CASSLGLEAREGNQPQHF
>TRBV4-1|TRBJ2-2|TRBD2
CASSSGTVTGELFF
>TRBV5-1|TRBJ1-2|TRBD1
CASRAGGYGYTF
>TRBV4-3|TRBJ2-1|TRBD2
CASSQDTSGYNEQFF
>TRBV10-1|TRBJ1-1|.
CASSQGLGTEAFF
>TRBV5-6|TRBJ1-6|.
CASSLSDSPLHF
>TRBV5-6|TRBJ2-5|TRBD2
CASSLVGLVASETQYF
>TRBV2|TRBJ1-5|.
CASSDPGHNSNQPQHF
>TRBV2|TRBJ1-2|.
CASSSRDNSNYGYTF
>TRBV5-6|TRBJ1-4|TRBD1
CASSLRGQGNEKLFF
>TRBV4-3|TRBJ1-2|.
CASSQGRVRSGYTF
>TRBV6-5|TRBJ2-1|TRBD1
CASSLLDRAEQFF
>TRBV28|TRBJ1-4|.
CASSRLATNEKLFF
>TRBV2|TRBJ1-5|.
CASRGTGNQPQHF
>TRBV28|TRBJ1-5|TRBD1
CAIQGAINQPQHF
>TRBV19|TRBJ1-1|.
CASKWGRGTEAFF
>TRBV28|TRBJ1-5|.
CASSFQAGVVNQPQHF
>TRBV5-5|TRBJ2-7|TRBD2
CASRSLGTSGVYEQYF
>TRBV9|TRBJ2-3|.
CASKGNRTTSTDTQYF
>TRBV2|TRBJ2-1|TRBD1
CASSEMGQGFSEQFF
>TRBV6-6|TRBJ2-7|.
CASSPSGVTATHYEQYF
>TRBV7-8|TRBJ1-6|.
CASRSVAGDHNSPLHF
>TRBV15|TRBJ2-7|.
CATSRGGRRSSYEQYF
>TRBV11-2|TRBJ2-3|.
CASSFTFTPSPSTDTQYF
>TRBV5-6|TRBJ1-1|TRBD1
CASRGRDSLNTEAFF
>TRBV12-5|TRBJ1-1|TRBD1
CASGQGGTEAFF